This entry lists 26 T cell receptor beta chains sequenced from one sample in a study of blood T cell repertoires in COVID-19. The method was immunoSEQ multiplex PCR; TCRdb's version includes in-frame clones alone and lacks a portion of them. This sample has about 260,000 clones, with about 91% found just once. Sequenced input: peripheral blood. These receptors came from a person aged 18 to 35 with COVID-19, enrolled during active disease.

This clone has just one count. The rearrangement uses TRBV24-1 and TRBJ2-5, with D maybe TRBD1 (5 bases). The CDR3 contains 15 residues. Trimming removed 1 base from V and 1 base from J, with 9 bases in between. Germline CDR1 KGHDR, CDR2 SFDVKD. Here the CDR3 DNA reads TGTGCCACCAGTGATTTCATAGGGGTCCAAGAGACCCAGTACTTC. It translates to CATSDFIGVQETQYF.

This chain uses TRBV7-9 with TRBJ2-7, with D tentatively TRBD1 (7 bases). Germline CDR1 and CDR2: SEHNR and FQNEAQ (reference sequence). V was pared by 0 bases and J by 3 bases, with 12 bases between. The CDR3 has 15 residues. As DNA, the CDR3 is TGTGCCAGCAGCTTAGCGCAGGGGGGAATCTACGAGCAGTACTTC. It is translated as CASSLAQGGIYEQYF.

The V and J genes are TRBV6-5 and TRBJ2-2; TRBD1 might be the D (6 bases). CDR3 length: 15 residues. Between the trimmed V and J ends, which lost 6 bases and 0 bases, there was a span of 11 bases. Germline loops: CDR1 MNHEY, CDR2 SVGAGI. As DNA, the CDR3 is TGTGCCAGCAGGGGTGGGGGCGCGAACACCGGGGAGCTGTTTTTT. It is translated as CASRGGGANTGELFF.

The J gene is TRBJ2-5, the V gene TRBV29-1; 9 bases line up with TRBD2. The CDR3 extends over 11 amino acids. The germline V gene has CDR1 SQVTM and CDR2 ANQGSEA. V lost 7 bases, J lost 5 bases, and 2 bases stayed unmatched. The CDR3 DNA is TGCAGCGGAGCGGGAGGTGAGACCCAGTACTTC. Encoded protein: CSGAGGETQYF.

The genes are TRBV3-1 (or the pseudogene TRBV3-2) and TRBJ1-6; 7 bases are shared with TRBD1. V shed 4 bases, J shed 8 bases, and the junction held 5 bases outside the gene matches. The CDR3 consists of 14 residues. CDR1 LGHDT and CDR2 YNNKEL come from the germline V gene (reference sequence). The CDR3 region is CASSPARGDSPLHF. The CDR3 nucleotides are TGTGCCAGCAGCCCGGCCAGGGGGGATTCACCCCTCCACTTT.

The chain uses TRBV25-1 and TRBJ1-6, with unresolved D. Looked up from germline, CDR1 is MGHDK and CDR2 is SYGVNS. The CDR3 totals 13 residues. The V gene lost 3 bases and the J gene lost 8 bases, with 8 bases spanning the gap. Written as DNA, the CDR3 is TGTGCCAGCAGTGACCTAGGAGATTCACCCCTCCACTTT. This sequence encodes CASSDLGDSPLHF.

Written as DNA, the CDR3 is TGTGCCAGCAGCTTAGTTTCAGGACTAAGAACAGATACGCAGTATTTT. Its translation is CASSLVSGLRTDTQYF. V and J are TRBV7-9 and TRBJ2-3, with D perhaps TRBD2 (6 bases). Trimming removed 1 base at V and 3 bases at J, with 14 bases between. Germline CDR1 reads SEHNR; CDR2 reads FQNEAQ (reference sequence). CDR3 size: 16 residues. Looking up the rest from reference TRBV7-9 and TRBJ2-3 gives the full variable domain: DTGVSQNPRHKITKRGQNVTFRCDPISEHNRLYWYRQTLGQGPEFLTYFQNEAQLEKSRLLSDRFSAERPKGSFSTLEIQRTEQGDSAMYLCASSLVSGLRTDTQYFGPGTRLTVL.

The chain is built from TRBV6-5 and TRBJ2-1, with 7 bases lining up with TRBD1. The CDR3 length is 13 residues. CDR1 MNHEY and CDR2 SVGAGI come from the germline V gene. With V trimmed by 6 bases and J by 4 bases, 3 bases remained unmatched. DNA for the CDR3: TGTGCCAGCAGGGGGACAGAGTACAATGAGCAGTTCTTC. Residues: CASRGTEYNEQFF.

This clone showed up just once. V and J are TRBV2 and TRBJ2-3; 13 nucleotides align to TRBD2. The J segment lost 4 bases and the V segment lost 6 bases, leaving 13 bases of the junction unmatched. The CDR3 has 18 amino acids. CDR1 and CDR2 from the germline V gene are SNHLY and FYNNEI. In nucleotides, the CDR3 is TGTGCCAGCAGGGAGGGGCTCTCGGGACTAGCGGGGCCAGATACGCAGTATTTT. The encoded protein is CASREGLSGLAGPDTQYF.

CDR3 sequence (DNA): TGTGCCAGCAGTTTATTGAGCGGGAAAGAGGGGGGCACCGGGGAGCTGTTTTTT. Protein sequence: CASSLLSGKEGGTGELFF. This chain links TRBV27 with TRBJ2-2; TRBD2 might be the D (7 bases). The CDR3 consists of 18 residues. The ends were cut back, 1 base at V and 4 bases at J, with 19 bases in the middle. The V gene's germline CDR1 is MNHEY and CDR2 SMNVEV (reference sequence).

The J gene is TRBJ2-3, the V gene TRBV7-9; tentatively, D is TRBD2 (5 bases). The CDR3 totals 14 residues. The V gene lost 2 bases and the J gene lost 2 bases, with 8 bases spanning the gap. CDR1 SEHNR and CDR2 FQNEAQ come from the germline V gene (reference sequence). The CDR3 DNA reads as TGTGCCAGCAGCTTAATAGCGTACACAGATACGCAGTATTTT. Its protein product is CASSLIAYTDTQYF.

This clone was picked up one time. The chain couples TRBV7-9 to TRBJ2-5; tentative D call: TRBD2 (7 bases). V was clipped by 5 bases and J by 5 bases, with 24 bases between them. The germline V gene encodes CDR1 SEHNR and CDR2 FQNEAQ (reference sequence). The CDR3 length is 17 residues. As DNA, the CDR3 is TGTGCCAGCAGCCCGCCTGGGGGGGGGCGAGTGGGGGAGACCCAGTACTTC. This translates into CASSPPGGGRVGETQYF.

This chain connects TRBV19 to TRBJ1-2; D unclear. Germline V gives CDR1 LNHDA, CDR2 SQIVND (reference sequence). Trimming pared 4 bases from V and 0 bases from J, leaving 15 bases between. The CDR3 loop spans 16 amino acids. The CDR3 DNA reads TGTGCCAGTAGTACGCGATTTTGGAGTACTAACTATGGCTACACCTTC. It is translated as CASSTRFWSTNYGYTF.

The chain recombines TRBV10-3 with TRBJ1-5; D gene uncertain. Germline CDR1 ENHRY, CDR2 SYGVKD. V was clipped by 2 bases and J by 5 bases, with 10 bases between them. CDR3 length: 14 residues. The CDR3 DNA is TGTGCCATCAGTGAGAGCGGGAGGGATCAGCCCCAGCATTTT. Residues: CAISESGRDQPQHF.

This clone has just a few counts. CDR3 DNA sequence: TGCGCCAGCAGCCAAGGGAGGTCCTCTGGGGCCAACGTCCTGACTTTC. Its translation is CASSQGRSSGANVLTF. V is TRBV4-1 and J is TRBJ2-6; perhaps TRBD2 as D (5 bases). Germline-derived CDR1 and CDR2 are MGHRA and YSYEKL. Trimming took 1 base from V and 0 from J, leaving 7 bases between them. The CDR3 runs 16 residues.

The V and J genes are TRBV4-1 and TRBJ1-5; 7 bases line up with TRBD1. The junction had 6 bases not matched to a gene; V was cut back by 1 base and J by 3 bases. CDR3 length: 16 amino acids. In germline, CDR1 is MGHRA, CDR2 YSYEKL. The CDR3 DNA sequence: TGCGCCAGCAGCCAAGCCGGGACAGTGAACAATCAGCCCCAGCATTTT. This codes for CASSQAGTVNNQPQHF.

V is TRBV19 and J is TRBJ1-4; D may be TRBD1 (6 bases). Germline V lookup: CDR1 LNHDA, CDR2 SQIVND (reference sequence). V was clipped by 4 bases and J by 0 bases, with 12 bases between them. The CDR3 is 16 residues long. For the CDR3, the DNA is TGTGCCAGTAGTACAAGAAACAGGGCAACTAATGAAAAACTGTTTTTT. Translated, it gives CASSTRNRATNEKLFF.

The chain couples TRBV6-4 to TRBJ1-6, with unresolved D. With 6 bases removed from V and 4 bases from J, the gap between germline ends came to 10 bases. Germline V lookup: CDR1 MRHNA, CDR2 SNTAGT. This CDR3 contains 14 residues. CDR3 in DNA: TGTGCCAGCAGCCGAGAAATTTATAATTCACCCCTCCACTTT. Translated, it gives CASSREIYNSPLHF.

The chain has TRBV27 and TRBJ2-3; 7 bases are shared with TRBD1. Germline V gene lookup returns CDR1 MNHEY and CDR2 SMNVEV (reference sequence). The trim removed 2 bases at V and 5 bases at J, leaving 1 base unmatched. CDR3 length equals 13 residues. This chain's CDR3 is CASSLAGGDTQYF. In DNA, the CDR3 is TGTGCCAGCAGTTTAGCAGGGGGAGATACGCAGTATTTT.

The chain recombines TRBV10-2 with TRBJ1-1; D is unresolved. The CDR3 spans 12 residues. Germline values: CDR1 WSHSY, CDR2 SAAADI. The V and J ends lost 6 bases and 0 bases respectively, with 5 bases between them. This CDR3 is CASRGLNTEAFF. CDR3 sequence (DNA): TGCGCCAGCAGGGGCCTGAACACTGAAGCTTTCTTT.

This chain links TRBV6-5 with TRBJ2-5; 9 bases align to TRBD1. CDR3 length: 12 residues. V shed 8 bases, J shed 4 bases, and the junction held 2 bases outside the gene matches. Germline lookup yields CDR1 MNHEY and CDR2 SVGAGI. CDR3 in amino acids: CASGQGRETQYF. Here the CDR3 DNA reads TGTGCCAGCGGACAGGGGCGAGAGACCCAGTACTTC.

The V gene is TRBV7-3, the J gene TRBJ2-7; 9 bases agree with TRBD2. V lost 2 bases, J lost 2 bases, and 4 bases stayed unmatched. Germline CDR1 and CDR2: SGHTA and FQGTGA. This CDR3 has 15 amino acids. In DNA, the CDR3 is TGTGCCAGCAGCTTAGGCCTAGCGGGGCCCTACGAGCAGTACTTC. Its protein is CASSLGLAGPYEQYF.

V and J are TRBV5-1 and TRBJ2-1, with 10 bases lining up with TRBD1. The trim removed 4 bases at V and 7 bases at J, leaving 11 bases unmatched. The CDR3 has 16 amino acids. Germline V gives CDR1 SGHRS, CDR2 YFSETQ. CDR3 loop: CASSDPDRGLRNEQFF. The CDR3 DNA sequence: TGCGCCAGCAGCGATCCTGACAGGGGGCTTCGGAATGAGCAGTTCTTC.

The CDR3 here is CASSSGGWPQHF. The CDR3 DNA follows: TGTGCCAGCAGCTCAGGGGGGTGGCCCCAGCATTTT. This chain connects TRBV3-1 (or the pseudogene TRBV3-2) to TRBJ1-5; 7 bases match TRBD1. This CDR3 has 12 residues. The V segment lost 5 bases and the J segment 9 bases; nucleotides outside the gene matches: 4. The germline V gene encodes CDR1 LGHDT and CDR2 YNNKEL (reference sequence).

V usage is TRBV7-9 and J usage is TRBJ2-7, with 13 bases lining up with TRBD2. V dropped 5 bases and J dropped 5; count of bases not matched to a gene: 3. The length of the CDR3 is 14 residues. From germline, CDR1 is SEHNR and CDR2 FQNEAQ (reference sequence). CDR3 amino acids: CASSAGLAGNEQYF. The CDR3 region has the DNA TGTGCCAGCAGCGCGGGACTAGCGGGGAACGAGCAGTACTTC.

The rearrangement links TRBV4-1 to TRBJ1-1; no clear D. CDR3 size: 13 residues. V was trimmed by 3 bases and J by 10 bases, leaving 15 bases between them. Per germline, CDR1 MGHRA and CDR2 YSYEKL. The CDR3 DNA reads TGCGCCAGCAGCCACAACGGGGAGGGCTTAGCTTTCTTT. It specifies CASSHNGEGLAFF.